This T cell receptor beta chain was retrieved from a study of T-cell memory formation after mild COVID-19. The overall study: TCR clusters showed largely donor specificity.

Germline loops: CDR1 SGHDT, CDR2 YYEEEE. CDR3 length: 17 residues. Overall study findings and caveats: Those CD4+ clones that contracted were mainly in CM and EM (CD8+ ones in EMRA). Some responding clones appeared in pre-infection memory, suggesting cross-reactive memory joined.

This clonotype was counted many times. Its matching antigen is unknown. At one end, the junction sequence differs from germline, possibly due to a read error. MiXCR was run by TCRdb on the 5' RACE reads, yielding one entry per CDR3 protein. This table holds hundreds of thousands of distinct CDR3 sequences, 20% to 25% found once. Sequenced material: PBMCs or a T cell subset sorted from them (not recorded which). The genes are TRBV5-6 and TRBJ2-3; 8 bases align to TRBD2. The sequence derives from an adult woman who had mild COVID-19 (a few samples of this study predate the infection). Cell type and time point are not known. The CDR3 DNA reads TGTGCCAGCACCTTGAAAAGGGGCGGGGGGCCCACAGATACGCAGTATTTT. It translates to CASTLKRGGGPTDTQYF.